This T cell receptor beta chain was sequenced during a study of Tregs in tolerant kidney transplant recipients. Study observations and caveats: Validation in larger populations is needed because few patients were studied. In tolerant patients, donor-specific Tregs outgrew total Tregs, suggesting antigen-driven expansion. Changing PCR primers prevented nucleotide comparison between some patients' samples.

The CDR3 contains 12 residues. V lost 2 bases, J lost 5 bases, and 6 bases lay in between. In germline, CDR1 is ENHRY, CDR2 SYGVKD. Unstimulated regulatory T cells (CD4+CD25+CD127-), CD4+CD25- non-regulatory cells, CD4 and CD8 cells were FACS-sorted from thawed PBMCs. This clone was recorded once. The antigen is undetermined. Other DNA sequences in the sample encode the same CDR3. Here immunoSEQ multiplex PCR was the method, and the copy in TCRdb shows in-frame clones only, minus some. Of over 50,000 clones listed, 80% to 90% are singletons. The rearrangement uses TRBV10-3 and TRBJ2-5; TRBD1 might be the D (5 bases). This specimen was Tregs from blood, taken before the transplant. The sequence was obtained from a human donor who received a combined kidney and bone marrow transplant. CDR3 DNA sequence: TGTGCCATCAGTGAGCCAGGGGAGACCCAGTACTTC. Its protein product is CAISEPGETQYF.